One sample yielded the 9 T cell receptor beta chains listed below, sequenced in a study of T cells in Graves' hyperthyroidism and ophthalmopathy. There were TCR beta CDR3 regions amplified from RNA transcripts. The study used the HTBI primer set for a first-round RT-PCR of the TCR CDR3. MiXCR, applied by TCRdb to the multiplex PCR reads, yields one record per CDR3 protein. The sample records a few hundred thousand distinct CDR3 sequences, around 25% being singletons. Sequenced material: blood. These receptors originate from a man aged 50-60 years with Graves' hyperthyroidism.

The chain carries TRBV2 and TRBJ2-1, with TRBD2 matching over 7 bases. From germline, CDR1 is SNHLY and CDR2 FYNNEI. The J segment lost 4 bases and the V segment lost 8 bases, leaving 17 bases of the junction unmatched. This CDR3 region has 17 residues. This CDR3 reads CASYLPLAGQIYNEQFF. The CDR3, as DNA: TGTGCCAGCTATCTCCCCTTAGCGGGCCAAATATACAATGAGCAGTTCTTC.

This clonotype was recorded a few times. The genes are TRBV6-1 and TRBJ1-1; D is uncertain. CDR1 MNHNS and CDR2 SASEGT come from the germline V gene. CDR3 length: 15 amino acids. V dropped 6 bases and J dropped 1 base, with 15 bases sitting between them. The CDR3 here is CASRFSALTNTEAFF. The CDR3 nucleotides are TGTGCCAGCAGGTTCTCGGCACTCACGAACACTGAAGCTTTCTTT.

This clonotype showed up many times. The CDR3 is CASSFLLAGAYEQYF. In DNA form, the CDR3 reads TGTGCCAGCAGTTTTTTGCTAGCGGGAGCCTACGAGCAGTACTTC. The V call is TRBV28, the J call TRBJ2-7, with 10 bases identical to TRBD2. The CDR3 has 15 residues. Germline V gene lookup returns CDR1 MDHEN and CDR2 SYDVKM. Trimming took 3 bases from V and 2 from J; bases not matched to a gene: 4.

This clonotype was seen just once. The chain joins TRBV6-2 or TRBV6-3 to TRBJ2-7, with 10 bases aligning to TRBD2. This CDR3 has 16 residues. Per the germline V gene, CDR1 is MNHEY and CDR2 is SVGEGT. V shed 5 bases and J 4 bases; nucleotides not matched to a gene: 11. As DNA, the CDR3 is TGTGCCAGCAGTGGTCGGAAGCGGGAGGGCCTGTACGAGCAGTACTTC. It is translated as CASSGRKREGLYEQYF.

The gene calls are TRBV27 and TRBJ2-7; tentatively, D is TRBD2 (5 bases). The CDR3 contains 16 residues. Germline V gene data show CDR1 as MNHEY and CDR2 as SMNVEV (reference sequence). Between the trimmed V and J ends, which lost 2 bases and 6 bases, there was a span of 20 bases. The CDR3 DNA reads TGTGCCAGCAGTTTAGAACCGGGATCTAGCTCAACCGAGCAGTACTTC. Translated, it gives CASSLEPGSSSTEQYF.

The CDR3 spells CASSNPTGNYGYTF. CDR3 DNA sequence: TGTGCCAGTAGTAACCCGACAGGAAACTATGGCTACACCTTC. The chain has TRBV19 and TRBJ1-2; tentative D call: TRBD1 (6 bases). CDR3 length: 14 residues. Trimming stripped 4 bases from V and 2 bases from J, with 11 bases between. Germline V gives CDR1 LNHDA, CDR2 SQIVND (reference sequence).

This clonotype has a handful of counts. This chain joins TRBV18 and TRBJ2-1; 15 bases line up with TRBD2. J was trimmed by 9 bases and V by 5 bases; bases with no gene match: 5. In germline, CDR1 is KGHSH, CDR2 LQKENI. This CDR3 has 15 residues. The CDR3 sequence: CASSAGLAGGVEQFF. The CDR3 DNA reads TGTGCCAGCTCAGCCGGACTAGCGGGAGGGGTTGAGCAGTTCTTC.

For the CDR3, the DNA is TGTGCCAGCAGCTTAGGCCCGACTAGCCGGGTGGGCAATGAGCAGTTCTTC. Residues: CASSLGPTSRVGNEQFF. V usage is TRBV11-2 and J usage is TRBJ2-1; 7 bases fit TRBD2. This CDR3 has 17 amino acids. Germline V lookup: CDR1 SGHAT, CDR2 FQNNGV. The V and J ends lost 1 base and 6 bases, in that order; junction bases with no gene match: 12.

This clonotype was seen only a few times. This chain connects TRBV12-3 or TRBV12-4 to TRBJ2-7; the D gene is possibly TRBD2 (6 bases). This CDR3 has 13 residues. V was shortened by 3 bases and J by 6 bases, with 12 bases between the two germline ends. In DNA, the CDR3 is TGTGCCAGCAGTTTGGGACTGAACCCCGAGCAGTACTTC. Amino acid sequence: CASSLGLNPEQYF.